The entry below describes one T cell receptor (beta chain). Trimming took 6 bases from V and 5 from J; bases not matched to a gene: 10. CDR3 length: 14 amino acids. CDR1 MDHEN and CDR2 SYDVKM come from the germline V gene. Sequencing was performed with immunoSEQ multiplex PCR; in TCRdb, only in-frame clones are kept and a portion is missing. The table includes 220,000 or so clones, around 90% detected once. The data are from a study of blood T cell repertoires in COVID-19. Study at large: T cells, B-cell-depleted T cells, or PBMCs provided the cDNA or gDNA that served as material.

This chain links TRBV28 with TRBJ2-7; 7 nucleotides line up with TRBD2. The TCR sequence derives from a man aged 55 to 70 who had recovered from COVID-19. Sequenced material: peripheral blood. For the CDR3, the DNA is TGTGCCAGCAGACCCGGGGGGAAGAAGGACGAGCAGTACTTC. Protein: CASRPGGKKDEQYF.